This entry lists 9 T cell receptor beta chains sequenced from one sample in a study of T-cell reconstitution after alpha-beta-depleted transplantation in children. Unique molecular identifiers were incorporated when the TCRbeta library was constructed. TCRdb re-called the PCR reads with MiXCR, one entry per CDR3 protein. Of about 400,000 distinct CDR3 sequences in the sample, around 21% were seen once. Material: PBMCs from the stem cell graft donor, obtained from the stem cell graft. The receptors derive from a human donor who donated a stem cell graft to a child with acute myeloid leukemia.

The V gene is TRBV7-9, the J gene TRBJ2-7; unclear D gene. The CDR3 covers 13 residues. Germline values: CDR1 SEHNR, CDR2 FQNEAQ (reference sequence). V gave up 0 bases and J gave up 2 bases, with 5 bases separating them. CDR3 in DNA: TGTGCCAGCAGCTTAGCGTGGCCCTACGAGCAGTACTTC. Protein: CASSLAWPYEQYF.

DNA for the CDR3: TGTGCCAGCAGCGCCGACAGAATCACCGGGGAGCTGTTTTTT. This translates into CASSADRITGELFF. This sequence joins TRBV7-3 and TRBJ2-2; the D gene is possibly TRBD1 (5 bases). The germline V gene encodes CDR1 SGHTA and CDR2 FQGTGA. The CDR3 totals 14 residues. The V end lost 5 bases, the J end lost 4 bases, and 11 bases lay between the germline ends. The variable domain in full, with the rest retrieved from reference TRBV7-3 and TRBJ2-2, is GAGVSQTPSNKVTEKGKYVELRCDPISGHTALYWYRQSLGQGPEFLIYFQGTGAADDSGLPNDRFFAVRPEGSVSTLKIQRTERGDSAVYLCASSADRITGELFFGEGSRLTVL.

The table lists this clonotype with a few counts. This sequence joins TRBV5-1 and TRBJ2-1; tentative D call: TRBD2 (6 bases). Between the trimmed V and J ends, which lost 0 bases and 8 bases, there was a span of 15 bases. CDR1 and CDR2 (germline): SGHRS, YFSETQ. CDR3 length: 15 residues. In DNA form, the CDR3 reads TGCGCCAGCAGCTTGGGCGGGATGCCGGGGGATGAGCAGTTCTTC. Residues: CASSLGGMPGDEQFF.

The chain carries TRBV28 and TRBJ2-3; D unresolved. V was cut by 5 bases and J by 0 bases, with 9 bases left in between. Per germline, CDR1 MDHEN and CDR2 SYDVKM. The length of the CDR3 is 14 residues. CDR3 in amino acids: CASSLERSTDTQYF. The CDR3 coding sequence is TGTGCCAGCAGTCTCGAGCGCAGCACAGATACGCAGTATTTT.

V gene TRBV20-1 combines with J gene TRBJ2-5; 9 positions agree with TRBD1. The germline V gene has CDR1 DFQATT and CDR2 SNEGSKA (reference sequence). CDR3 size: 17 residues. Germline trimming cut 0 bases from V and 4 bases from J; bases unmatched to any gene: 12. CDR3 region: CSARDLPRDRERETQYF. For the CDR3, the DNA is TGCAGTGCTAGAGATCTCCCTAGGGACAGGGAGCGAGAGACCCAGTACTTC.

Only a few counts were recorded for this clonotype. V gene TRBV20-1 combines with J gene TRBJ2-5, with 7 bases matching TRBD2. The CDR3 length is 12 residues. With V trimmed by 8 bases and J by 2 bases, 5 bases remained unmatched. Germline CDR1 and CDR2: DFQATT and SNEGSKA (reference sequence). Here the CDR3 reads CSQSGEQETQYF. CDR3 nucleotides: TGCAGTCAGAGCGGGGAACAAGAGACCCAGTACTTC.

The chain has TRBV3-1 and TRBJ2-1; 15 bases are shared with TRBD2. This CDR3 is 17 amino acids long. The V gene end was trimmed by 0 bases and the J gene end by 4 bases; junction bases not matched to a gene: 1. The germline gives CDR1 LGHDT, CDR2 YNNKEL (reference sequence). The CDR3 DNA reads TGTGCCAGCAGCCAAGATGGACTAGCGGGAGGGTACAATGAGCAGTTCTTC. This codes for CASSQDGLAGGYNEQFF.

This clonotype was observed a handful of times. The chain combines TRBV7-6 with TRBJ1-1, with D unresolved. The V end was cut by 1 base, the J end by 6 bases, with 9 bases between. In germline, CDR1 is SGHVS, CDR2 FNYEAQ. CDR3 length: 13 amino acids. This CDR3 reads CASSLEDRSEAFF. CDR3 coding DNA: TGTGCCAGCAGCTTAGAGGACCGCTCTGAAGCTTTCTTT.

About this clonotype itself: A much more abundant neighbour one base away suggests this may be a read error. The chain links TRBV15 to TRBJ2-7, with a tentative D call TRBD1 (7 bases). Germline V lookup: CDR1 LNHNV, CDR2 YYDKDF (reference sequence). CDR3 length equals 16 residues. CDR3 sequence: CATNRTGDSSPYEQYF. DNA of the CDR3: TGTGCCACCAACAGAACGGGGGACAGTAGCCCCTACGAGCAGTACTTC.